This T cell receptor beta chain was identified in a study of blood T cell repertoires in COVID-19. Overall study: Both acute and convalescent COVID-19 samples were obtained from the United States, Italy and Spain.

Individuals aged about 18 to 89 years were recruited from approximately 22 US areas. Sequencing used immunoSEQ multiplex PCR; TCRdb keeps in-frame clones, though not all of them. The sample lists about 200,000 clones, nearly 90% occurring once. For this clone: Other nucleotide sequences from this sample produce the same CDR3.

The CDR3 is 11 amino acids. The germline V gene has CDR1 SGHRS and CDR2 YFSETQ. V lost 3 bases and J lost 8, with 8 bases in between. The sample consisted of PBMCs or T cells enriched from blood (not recorded which). The TCR comes from a woman in her 30s with acute COVID-19. This chain uses TRBV5-1 with TRBJ1-2; the D gene is possibly TRBD1 (5 bases). The CDR3 loop reads CASSSGSGYTF. The CDR3 region has the DNA TGCGCCAGCAGCTCAGGGTCCGGCTACACCTTC.